These 24 T cell receptor beta chains came from one sample sequenced in a study of response to subunit inactivated influenza vaccine. TCRdb ran MiXCR on the RT-PCR reads and lists one entry per CDR3 protein. Of roughly 710,000 distinct CDR3 sequences listed, less than 15% are singletons. The sequenced sample was PBMCs from blood, obtained 14 to 15 days before vaccination. These receptors originate from a man over 45 who received an inactivated influenza vaccine.

This chain links TRBV20-1 with TRBJ1-6; 7 bases line up with TRBD1. Per the germline V gene, CDR1 is DFQATT and CDR2 is SNEGSKA (reference sequence). The CDR3 has 15 residues. V shed 6 bases, J shed 5 bases, and the junction held 10 bases outside the gene matches. The CDR3 DNA sequence: TGCAGTGCCCCCCGACGGACAGGAAATAATTCACCCCTCCACTTT. Translated, it gives CSAPRRTGNNSPLHF.

The chain is built from TRBV7-9 and TRBJ2-7; 11 nucleotides match TRBD2. Looked up from germline, CDR1 is SEHNR and CDR2 is FQNEAQ (reference sequence). The CDR3 is 15 residues long. V lost 5 bases and J lost 4; bases outside the gene matches: 7. This CDR3 is CASSPRLAGTYEQYF. CDR3 nucleotides: TGTGCCAGCAGCCCAAGACTAGCGGGGACTTACGAGCAGTACTTC. Full variable domain (rest looked up from reference TRBV7-9 and TRBJ2-7): DTGVSQNPRHKITKRGQNVTFRCDPISEHNRLYWYRQTLGQGPEFLTYFQNEAQLEKSRLLSDRFSAERPKGSFSTLEIQRTEQGDSAMYLCASSPRLAGTYEQYFGPGTRLTVT.

V gene TRBV5-1 combines with J gene TRBJ2-7; tentative D call: TRBD1 (6 bases). The V gene lost 4 bases and the J gene lost 7 bases, with 12 bases spanning the gap. The CDR3 length is 12 residues. Germline lookup yields CDR1 SGHRS and CDR2 YFSETQ. CDR3 nucleotide sequence: TGCGCCAGCAGCGAACAACAGGGAGAGCAGTACTTC. Its translation: CASSEQQGEQYF.

There are a few counts of this clonotype. The genes are TRBV6-2 or TRBV6-3 and TRBJ2-2, with 8 nucleotides matching TRBD2. Germline V gene sequence: CDR1 MNHEY, CDR2 SVGEGT. The CDR3 runs to 16 residues. Trimming took 7 bases from V and 1 from J; bases not matched to a gene: 8. CDR3 sequence: CASTRPLAGNTGELFF. The CDR3 bases are TGTGCCAGCACAAGGCCCCTAGCGGGGAACACCGGGGAGCTGTTTTTT.

This clonotype occurred a few times. This sequence joins TRBV9 and TRBJ2-7; D possibly corresponds to TRBD1 (6 bases). CDR3 length equals 12 residues. V shed 0 bases and J shed 8 bases, with 9 bases lying between them. Germline CDR1 is SGDLS and CDR2 is YYNGEE. In DNA, the CDR3 is TGTGCCAGCAGCGTAGGGCAGGGGAAGCAGTACTTC. Its translation is CASSVGQGKQYF.

Ten or more counts support this clonotype. The J gene is TRBJ1-5, the V gene TRBV9, with a possible D match to TRBD1 (5 bases). V was shortened by 0 bases and J by 4 bases, with 8 bases between the two germline ends. From germline, CDR1 is SGDLS and CDR2 YYNGEE. The CDR3 is 14 residues long. Here the CDR3 reads CASSVDGANQPQHF. The CDR3 nucleotides read TGTGCCAGCAGCGTAGATGGGGCGAATCAGCCCCAGCATTTT.

This clonotype was observed once. V is TRBV7-2 and J is TRBJ2-3, with D unresolved. The CDR3 is made up of 18 amino acids. V gave up 0 bases and J gave up 3 bases, with 19 bases separating them. Looked up from germline, CDR1 is SGHTA and CDR2 is FQGNSA. CDR3 in amino acids: CASSLAPDPKVGTDTQYF. CDR3 DNA sequence: TGTGCCAGCAGCTTAGCCCCGGACCCCAAGGTTGGGACAGATACGCAGTATTTT.

This clonotype was observed many times. The chain joins TRBV4-3 to TRBJ2-7; D remains unclear. CDR1 is LGHNA, CDR2 YSLEER, per germline. Trimming took off 0 bases at V and 1 base at J, with 7 bases between the two ends. The CDR3 totals 14 residues. The CDR3 region has the DNA TGCGCCAGCAGCCAAGATCGGCAGTCCTACGAGCAGTACTTC. Translation: CASSQDRQSYEQYF.

This sequence joins TRBV29-1 and TRBJ1-1; no clear D. The CDR3 has 12 amino acids. Trimming pared 4 bases from V and 4 bases from J, leaving 10 bases between. Germline V gene lookup returns CDR1 SQVTM and CDR2 ANQGSEA. The CDR3 is CSVAQVITEAFF. In DNA form, the CDR3 reads TGCAGCGTTGCTCAGGTCATCACTGAAGCTTTCTTT.

This clonotype was counted only a few times. This rearrangement joins TRBV27 to TRBJ2-1; 7 nucleotides agree with TRBD2. The CDR3 contains 16 residues. CDR1 and CDR2 from the germline V gene are MNHEY and SMNVEV (reference sequence). Unmatched junction bases numbered 8, after V lost 5 bases and J lost 1 base. CDR3 in DNA: TGTGCCAGCAGTACGGGACTATATACTTCCTACAATGAGCAGTTCTTC. Translating gives CASSTGLYTSYNEQFF.

This clonotype was seen a few times. The chain employs TRBV6-2 or TRBV6-3 and TRBJ2-3; no clear D. Germline loops: CDR1 MNHEY, CDR2 SVGEGT. V was clipped by 6 bases and J by 6 bases, with 25 bases between them. This CDR3 is built from 17 residues. CDR3 residues: CASSHLKGQPKQDTQYF. CDR3 DNA sequence: TGTGCCAGCAGCCATCTCAAGGGCCAACCGAAGCAGGATACGCAGTATTTT.

The chain is built from TRBV28 and TRBJ2-7, with 10 bases that match TRBD1. Germline V lookup: CDR1 MDHEN, CDR2 SYDVKM. This CDR3 spans 17 amino acids. V gave up 3 bases and J gave up 4 bases; unmatched junction bases: 12. The CDR3 reads CASSLRGWGQGSYEQYF. The CDR3 nucleotides read TGTGCCAGCAGTTTGAGGGGTTGGGGACAGGGGAGTTACGAGCAGTACTTC.

This clonotype showed up just a few times. This chain connects TRBV29-1 to TRBJ2-2; D might be TRBD2 (5 bases). This CDR3 region has 17 residues. Trimming left V 6 bases short and J 6 bases short, with 26 bases between. The germline V gene has CDR1 SQVTM and CDR2 ANQGSEA. CDR3 sequence: CSVVLPGFGIVAGELFF. CDR3 sequence (DNA): TGCAGCGTCGTCTTACCGGGGTTTGGGATCGTCGCCGGGGAGCTGTTTTTT.

There are a few counts of this clonotype. The V call is TRBV28, the J call TRBJ2-1; D remains unclear. Trimming removed 7 bases from V and 5 bases from J, with 12 bases in between. CDR1 is MDHEN and CDR2 is SYDVKM in the germline V gene. The length of the CDR3 is 13 residues. CDR3 coding DNA: TGTGCCAGCACTGCCGGGTCGAACAATGAGCAGTTCTTC. Encoded protein: CASTAGSNNEQFF.

Only a few counts were recorded for this clonotype. The chain joins TRBV7-9 to TRBJ2-1, with D unclear. Germline CDR1 is SEHNR and CDR2 is FQNEAQ (reference sequence). The CDR3 length is 12 residues. The V gene lost 4 bases and the J gene lost 10 bases, with 11 bases spanning the gap. For the CDR3, the DNA is TGTGCCAGCAGCTCTATTCCGGAGGAGCAGTTCTTC. Translated, it gives CASSSIPEEQFF.

This clonotype turned up a few times. The chain is built from TRBV5-1 and TRBJ1-4; D unclear. This CDR3 comprises 20 residues. With 4 bases removed from V and 0 bases from J, the gap between germline ends came to 25 bases. Germline values: CDR1 SGHRS, CDR2 YFSETQ. The chain's CDR3 is CASSPIFRTQLLTTNEKLFF. DNA for the CDR3: TGCGCCAGCAGCCCGATCTTTCGGACCCAATTGCTAACAACTAATGAAAAACTGTTTTTT.

This clonotype has ten or more counts. The chain couples TRBV4-1 to TRBJ1-2; D is unclear. CDR1 MGHRA and CDR2 YSYEKL come from the germline V gene. Trimming removed 5 bases at V and 2 bases at J, with 15 bases between. The CDR3 loop spans 15 amino acids. CDR3 amino acids: CASSFPGGINYGYTF. The CDR3 DNA sequence: TGCGCCAGCAGCTTCCCGGGAGGAATCAACTATGGCTACACCTTC.

At least ten counts were recorded for this clonotype. V is TRBV6-5 and J is TRBJ1-1, with D unclear. This CDR3 comprises 15 residues. The V gene's germline CDR1 is MNHEY and CDR2 SVGAGI. Trimming took 0 bases from V and 5 from J, leaving 13 bases between them. The CDR3 coding sequence is TGTGCCAGCAGTTACTCTTCGGGGATTGGTACTGAAGCTTTCTTT. It translates to CASSYSSGIGTEAFF.

This clonotype was found a few times. The J gene is TRBJ2-5, the V gene TRBV28; 7 nucleotides align to TRBD1. Trimming took 6 bases from V and 6 from J; bases not matched to a gene: 4. Germline V gives CDR1 MDHEN, CDR2 SYDVKM. This CDR3 spans 12 amino acids. The CDR3 loop reads CASSTRGKTQYF. The CDR3 DNA reads as TGTGCCAGCAGCACCAGGGGGAAGACCCAGTACTTC.

This clonotype appeared a few times. V and J are TRBV15 and TRBJ2-7, with 13 bases identical to TRBD2. The CDR3 runs to 15 residues. Germline V gene sequence: CDR1 LNHNV, CDR2 YYDKDF (reference sequence). Trimming removed 5 bases from V and 4 bases from J; junction bases left unmatched: 5. The CDR3 sequence: CATSELAGGGYEQYF. The CDR3, as DNA: TGTGCCACCAGCGAACTAGCGGGAGGGGGTTACGAGCAGTACTTC.

The chain couples TRBV12-3 or TRBV12-4 to TRBJ2-3, with D possibly being TRBD2 (6 bases). The V gene lost 3 bases and the J gene lost 9 bases, with 10 bases spanning the gap. The length of the CDR3 is 12 residues. The CDR3 here is CASSFERATQYF. The CDR3 nucleotides read TGTGCCAGCAGTTTCGAGCGGGCCACGCAGTATTTT.

The chain uses TRBV7-2 and TRBJ2-7; TRBD1 agrees at 8 bases. V was clipped by 0 bases and J by 3 bases; unmatched bases: 7. Germline CDR1 and CDR2: SGHTA and FQGNSA. The CDR3 is 16 residues long. The DNA for the CDR3 is TGTGCCAGCAGCTTAGCGTTTTCAGGGGGCGGCTACGAGCAGTACTTC. It encodes CASSLAFSGGGYEQYF.

The chain links TRBV6-5 to TRBJ1-2; 8 nucleotides agree with TRBD1. The CDR3 extends over 15 amino acids. Germline assignment: CDR1 MNHEY and CDR2 SVGAGI. Trimming cost V 2 bases and J 7 bases; bases outside gene matches: 9. The CDR3 region has the DNA TGTGCCAGCAGTTACCGCCGGGACAGGCTCGGTGGCTACACCTTC. As protein: CASSYRRDRLGGYTF.

A few counts support this clonotype. The chain joins TRBV29-1 to TRBJ2-7; 12 nucleotides align to TRBD1. V lost 7 bases and J lost 3; bases outside the gene matches: 4. Germline V CDR1 and CDR2: SQVTM, ANQGSEA. The length of the CDR3 is 13 residues. This chain's CDR3 is CSAGDRGLYEQYF. The CDR3 nucleotides are TGCAGCGCCGGGGACAGGGGGCTCTACGAGCAGTACTTC.